A selection of T cell receptor beta chains follows, all from one sample in a study of T cells in Graves' hyperthyroidism and ophthalmopathy. TCRdb reanalysed the multiplex PCR reads using MiXCR and keeps one entry per CDR3 protein. The sample carries roughly 600,000 distinct CDR3 sequences, about 14% recorded once. The specimen was blood. The receptor source for this set is a woman in her 50s with Graves' ophthalmopathy. CDR3s include the opening cysteine and the closing phenylalanine or tryptophan. Each record gives: J gene, D gene, clone size, CDR3 length, V gene, CDR3 DNA, CDR3 protein. The D gene is left open where the match is weak. Size is omitted from some rows. Given values are once, few, many or a class for expanded clones.

J gene: TRBJ1-4; D gene: TRBD1; clone size: many; CDR3 length: 15; V gene: TRBV12-3/TRBV12-4; CDR3 DNA: TGTGCCAGCAGTCCCCCGGGACAGGGGCGTGAAAAACTGTTTTTT; CDR3 protein: CASSPPGQGREKLFF
J gene: TRBJ2-2; D gene: .; clone size: few; CDR3 length: 16; V gene: TRBV28; CDR3 DNA: TGTGCCAGCAGTTTTCTTGGGGGCGCTGGGGCCGGGGAGCTGTTTTTT; CDR3 protein: CASSFLGGAGAGELFF
J gene: TRBJ2-5; D gene: TRBD2; clone size: many; CDR3 length: 15; V gene: TRBV7-2; CDR3 DNA: TGTGCCAGCAGCCCGACTAGCGGGAGAGGAGAGACCCAGTACTTC; CDR3 protein: CASSPTSGRGETQYF
J gene: TRBJ2-3; D gene: .; clone size: many; CDR3 length: 15; V gene: TRBV11-3; CDR3 DNA: TGTGCCAGCAGATCAACGGGCCTAAGCACAGATACGCAGTATTTT; CDR3 protein: CASRSTGLSTDTQYF
J gene: TRBJ2-1; D gene: TRBD1; clone size: many; CDR3 length: 16; V gene: TRBV27; CDR3 DNA: TGTGCCAGCAGTTTTACGCCGGGACAGGGATACAATGAGCAGTTCTTC; CDR3 protein: CASSFTPGQGYNEQFF
J gene: TRBJ2-1; D gene: TRBD2; clone size: many; CDR3 length: 16; V gene: TRBV11-3; CDR3 DNA: TGTGCCAGCAGCCCCCCGGGACTAGCGGGAATGCGTGAGCAGTTCTTC; CDR3 protein: CASSPPGLAGMREQFF
J gene: TRBJ1-5; D gene: .; clone size: many; CDR3 length: 11; V gene: TRBV19; CDR3 DNA: TGTGCCAGCAGCAGAGGTCAGCCCCAGCATTTT; CDR3 protein: CASSRGQPQHF
J gene: TRBJ1-4; D gene: TRBD1; clone size: .; CDR3 length: 14; V gene: TRBV18; CDR3 DNA: TGTGCCAGCCGACCGGGACAGGGTGGAGAAAAACTGTTTTTT; CDR3 protein: CASRPGQGGEKLFF
J gene: TRBJ1-2; D gene: TRBD1; clone size: .; CDR3 length: 15; V gene: TRBV6-1; CDR3 DNA: TGTGCCAGCACCTCCGGGACAGATCATAACTATGGCTACACCTTC; CDR3 protein: CASTSGTDHNYGYTF
J gene: TRBJ2-3; D gene: TRBD2; clone size: few; CDR3 length: 14; V gene: TRBV25-1; CDR3 DNA: TGTGCCAGCAGTGACAGCGGGATTGCAGATACGCAGTATTTT; CDR3 protein: CASSDSGIADTQYF
J gene: TRBJ1-6; D gene: .; clone size: .; CDR3 length: 17; V gene: TRBV15; CDR3 DNA: TGTGCCACCAGCCCTCGGTTCTCTGGGGTGTATAATTCACCCCTCCACTTT; CDR3 protein: CATSPRFSGVYNSPLHF
J gene: TRBJ2-1; D gene: TRBD1; clone size: many; CDR3 length: 16; V gene: TRBV27; CDR3 DNA: TGTGCCAGCAGTTTAATCAGGGGGTCACCTTACAATGAGCAGTTCTTC; CDR3 protein: CASSLIRGSPYNEQFF
J gene: TRBJ1-5; D gene: TRBD1; clone size: few; CDR3 length: 14; V gene: TRBV6-1; CDR3 DNA: TGTGCCAGCAACCTACAGGGGACTGGGCAGCCCCAGCATTTT; CDR3 protein: CASNLQGTGQPQHF
J gene: TRBJ1-4; D gene: TRBD1; clone size: many; CDR3 length: 16; V gene: TRBV28; CDR3 DNA: TGTGCCAGCAGTTTAGTACTGGGGACAGTTAATGAAAAACTGTTTTTT; CDR3 protein: CASSLVLGTVNEKLFF
J gene: TRBJ2-7; D gene: .; clone size: many; CDR3 length: 12; V gene: TRBV2; CDR3 DNA: TGTGCCAGCATCGACGGGACCTACGAGCAGTACTTC; CDR3 protein: CASIDGTYEQYF
J gene: TRBJ2-7; D gene: .; clone size: many; CDR3 length: 15; V gene: TRBV20-1; CDR3 DNA: TGCAGTGCCAACCCCGGCCTTATAGATTACTACGAGCAGTACTTC; CDR3 protein: CSANPGLIDYYEQYF
J gene: TRBJ2-3; D gene: .; clone size: .; CDR3 length: 14; V gene: TRBV20-1; CDR3 DNA: TGCAGTGCTAGTCCCGGGCTCCGCACAGATACGCAGTATTTT; CDR3 protein: CSASPGLRTDTQYF
J gene: TRBJ2-1; D gene: TRBD2; clone size: .; CDR3 length: 16; V gene: TRBV4-3; CDR3 DNA: TGCGCCAGCAGCCAAGAATCACTAGCGGGTGTCTATGAGCAGTTCTTC; CDR3 protein: CASSQESLAGVYEQFF
J gene: TRBJ1-5; D gene: .; clone size: many; CDR3 length: 12; V gene: TRBV28; CDR3 DNA: TGTGCCAGCAGTTTACCGTTTCAGCCCCAGCATTTT; CDR3 protein: CASSLPFQPQHF
J gene: TRBJ1-2; D gene: TRBD1; clone size: many; CDR3 length: 14; V gene: TRBV7-2; CDR3 DNA: TGTGCCAGCAGCTCAACAGGGGGCCTCTATGGCTACACCTTC; CDR3 protein: CASSSTGGLYGYTF
J gene: TRBJ1-1; D gene: TRBD1; clone size: .; CDR3 length: 16; V gene: TRBV25-1; CDR3 DNA: TGTGCCAGCAGCCCCCTGACAGGGGGCGGTATCACTGAAGCTTTCTTT; CDR3 protein: CASSPLTGGGITEAFF
J gene: TRBJ2-7; D gene: .; clone size: many; CDR3 length: 14; V gene: TRBV6-2/TRBV6-3; CDR3 DNA: TGTGCCAGCAGTCACCGACAGTTTTCCGACGAGCAGTACTTC; CDR3 protein: CASSHRQFSDEQYF
J gene: TRBJ2-5; D gene: TRBD2; clone size: many; CDR3 length: 14; V gene: TRBV27; CDR3 DNA: TGTGCCAGCAGCCCTAGCGGATATCAAGAGACCCAGTACTTC; CDR3 protein: CASSPSGYQETQYF
J gene: TRBJ2-7; D gene: .; clone size: many; CDR3 length: 13; V gene: TRBV20-1; CDR3 DNA: TGCAGTGCTAGAGATGGGCAGCCCTACGAGCAGTACTTC; CDR3 protein: CSARDGQPYEQYF
J gene: TRBJ2-7; D gene: .; clone size: many; CDR3 length: 17; V gene: TRBV6-1; CDR3 DNA: TGTGCCAGCAGTTACGGTGACCTAGCAGAACATGTCTACGAGCAGTACTTC; CDR3 protein: CASSYGDLAEHVYEQYF
J gene: TRBJ1-2; D gene: TRBD1; clone size: .; CDR3 length: 14; V gene: TRBV14; CDR3 DNA: TGTGCCAGCAGCCAAGACGAGGGGGCGGGTGGCTACACCTTC; CDR3 protein: CASSQDEGAGGYTF
J gene: TRBJ2-7; D gene: TRBD1; clone size: few; CDR3 length: 16; V gene: TRBV11-1; CDR3 DNA: TGTGCCAGCAGCTTTAGTATCGGGACAGGTCCCTACGAGCAGTACTTC; CDR3 protein: CASSFSIGTGPYEQYF
J gene: TRBJ2-2; D gene: .; clone size: .; CDR3 length: 13; V gene: TRBV20-1; CDR3 DNA: TGCAGTGCCACGGGACCCCACACCGGGGATCTGTTTTTT; CDR3 protein: CSATGPHTGDLFF
J gene: TRBJ2-2; D gene: TRBD2; clone size: few; CDR3 length: 18; V gene: TRBV7-9; CDR3 DNA: TGTGCCAGCAGCTTATTGATTAGCGGGAGAGGGGCCACCGGGGAGCTGTTTTTT; CDR3 protein: CASSLLISGRGATGELFF
J gene: TRBJ2-5; D gene: TRBD2; clone size: many; CDR3 length: 16; V gene: TRBV28; CDR3 DNA: TGTGCCAGCAGTTTATATTTAGCGGGGACCCAAGAGACCCAGTACTTC; CDR3 protein: CASSLYLAGTQETQYF
J gene: TRBJ2-3; D gene: .; clone size: many; CDR3 length: 14; V gene: TRBV20-1; CDR3 DNA: TGCAGTGCTAGACTTATCGGAAACACAGATACGCAGTATTTT; CDR3 protein: CSARLIGNTDTQYF
J gene: TRBJ2-1; D gene: .; clone size: many; CDR3 length: 16; V gene: TRBV20-1; CDR3 DNA: TGCAGTGCTAGAGGGGGGTCGGGAGACTCCTACAATGAGCAGTTCTTC; CDR3 protein: CSARGGSGDSYNEQFF
J gene: TRBJ1-1; D gene: .; clone size: .; CDR3 length: 13; V gene: TRBV7-6; CDR3 DNA: TGTGCCTGCAGCTTAAATTTGAACACTGAAGCTTTCTTT; CDR3 protein: CACSLNLNTEAFF
J gene: TRBJ2-1; D gene: .; clone size: .; CDR3 length: 16; V gene: TRBV28; CDR3 DNA: TGTGCCAGCAGTTCTCCATATGCGGGATCCTACAATGAGCAGTTCTTC; CDR3 protein: CASSSPYAGSYNEQFF
J gene: TRBJ1-2; D gene: .; clone size: few; CDR3 length: 15; V gene: TRBV30; CDR3 DNA: TGTGCCTGGAGTGTAAGCGGGGTTTCTAACTATGGCTACACCTTC; CDR3 protein: CAWSVSGVSNYGYTF
J gene: TRBJ2-3; D gene: .; clone size: many; CDR3 length: 13; V gene: TRBV5-1; CDR3 DNA: TGCGCCAGCAAGAAAGGAGGCACAGATACGCAGTATTTT; CDR3 protein: CASKKGGTDTQYF
J gene: TRBJ1-6; D gene: .; clone size: few; CDR3 length: 15; V gene: TRBV18; CDR3 DNA: TGTGCCAGCTCACTTATGGACATAAATAATTCACCCCTCCACTTT; CDR3 protein: CASSLMDINNSPLHF
J gene: TRBJ2-1; D gene: .; clone size: many; CDR3 length: 12; V gene: TRBV28; CDR3 DNA: TGTGCCAGCAGTTTGGCTCCTCGGGGGCAGTTCTTC; CDR3 protein: CASSLAPRGQFF
J gene: TRBJ2-7; D gene: .; clone size: many; CDR3 length: 12; V gene: TRBV29-1; CDR3 DNA: TGCAGCGTTCTTTTCCTCTCCTACGAGCAGTACTTC; CDR3 protein: CSVLFLSYEQYF
J gene: TRBJ1-3; D gene: .; clone size: .; CDR3 length: 13; V gene: TRBV20-1; CDR3 DNA: TGCAGCACCATGGACAGATCTGGAAACACCATATATTTT; CDR3 protein: CSTMDRSGNTIYF
J gene: TRBJ2-5; D gene: .; clone size: many; CDR3 length: 13; V gene: TRBV7-3; CDR3 DNA: TGTGCCAGCAGCTTGTATTTCCAAGAGACCCAGTACTTC; CDR3 protein: CASSLYFQETQYF
J gene: TRBJ2-7; D gene: .; clone size: many; CDR3 length: 16; V gene: TRBV29-1; CDR3 DNA: TGCAGCGTTGAAGAAAGCGGTCCAGGCGGCTCCTACGAGCAGTACTTC; CDR3 protein: CSVEESGPGGSYEQYF
J gene: TRBJ2-7; D gene: .; clone size: few; CDR3 length: 13; V gene: TRBV30; CDR3 DNA: TGTGCCTGGAGTTGGGGCCGCACCTGCGAGCAGTACTTC; CDR3 protein: CAWSWGRTCEQYF
J gene: TRBJ1-1; D gene: .; clone size: many; CDR3 length: 14; V gene: TRBV20-1; CDR3 DNA: TGCAGTCCAATGAAGGGGACGGCGAACACTGAAGCTTTCTTT; CDR3 protein: CSPMKGTANTEAFF
J gene: TRBJ2-3; D gene: .; clone size: few; CDR3 length: 15; V gene: TRBV7-6; CDR3 DNA: TGTGCCAGCAGCTTATACGGGGTTTGGACAGATACGCAGTATTTT; CDR3 protein: CASSLYGVWTDTQYF
J gene: TRBJ2-2; D gene: .; clone size: few; CDR3 length: 17; V gene: TRBV7-9; CDR3 DNA: TGTGCCAGCAGCGAACAGGGTCCGAAGGGGTTCACCGGGGAGCTGTTTTTT; CDR3 protein: CASSEQGPKGFTGELFF
J gene: TRBJ2-3; D gene: TRBD1; clone size: .; CDR3 length: 15; V gene: TRBV7-7; CDR3 DNA: TGTGCTAGCAGCTTAACGGGACAGGGGCTAGATACGCAGTATTTT; CDR3 protein: CASSLTGQGLDTQYF
J gene: TRBJ1-6; D gene: TRBD1; clone size: .; CDR3 length: 16; V gene: TRBV20-1; CDR3 DNA: TGCAGTGCTAGAGACGGGACAGGGAGGCCAAATTCACCCCTCCACTTT; CDR3 protein: CSARDGTGRPNSPLHF
J gene: TRBJ2-1; D gene: TRBD2; clone size: many; CDR3 length: 15; V gene: TRBV20-1; CDR3 DNA: TGCAGTGCTAGAGATCGAGGACTAGCGGACAATGAGCAGTTCTTC; CDR3 protein: CSARDRGLADNEQFF
J gene: TRBJ2-2; D gene: .; clone size: few; CDR3 length: 14; V gene: TRBV6-1; CDR3 DNA: TGTGCCAGCAGTAGACAGTCGAACACCGGGGAGCTGTTTTTT; CDR3 protein: CASSRQSNTGELFF
J gene: TRBJ2-5; D gene: TRBD2; clone size: many; CDR3 length: 16; V gene: TRBV7-3; CDR3 DNA: TGTGCCAGCAGCAACACTAGCGGGAGGGCCGGGAAGACCCAGTACTTC; CDR3 protein: CASSNTSGRAGKTQYF
J gene: TRBJ2-1; D gene: .; clone size: many; CDR3 length: 14; V gene: TRBV7-2; CDR3 DNA: TGTGCCAGCAGCCCTCCTTGGGGGCGCAATGAGCAGTTCTTC; CDR3 protein: CASSPPWGRNEQFF
J gene: TRBJ1-1; D gene: TRBD1; clone size: many; CDR3 length: 16; V gene: TRBV27; CDR3 DNA: TGTGCCAGCAGTCTCAACCGACAGGGATGGGGCACTGAAGCTTTCTTT; CDR3 protein: CASSLNRQGWGTEAFF
J gene: TRBJ2-3; D gene: .; clone size: .; CDR3 length: 15; V gene: TRBV4-3; CDR3 DNA: TGCGCCAGCAGCCAAGCGACACGGTCACAGGATACGCAGTATTTT; CDR3 protein: CASSQATRSQDTQYF
J gene: TRBJ2-7; D gene: .; clone size: many; CDR3 length: 12; V gene: TRBV28; CDR3 DNA: TGTGCCAGCAGTGCGGGGGCTTGGGAGCAGTACTTC; CDR3 protein: CASSAGAWEQYF
J gene: TRBJ2-1; D gene: TRBD2; clone size: few; CDR3 length: 19; V gene: TRBV29-1; CDR3 DNA: TGCAGCGTTGAAGGGGGTGGACTAGCGTACGACAACCCCTACAATGAGCAGTTCTTC; CDR3 protein: CSVEGGGLAYDNPYNEQFF
J gene: TRBJ1-1; D gene: .; clone size: once; CDR3 length: 15; V gene: TRBV5-6; CDR3 DNA: TGTGCCAGCAGCTTGCTCCCTATCGGAGATGCTGAAGCTTTCTTT; CDR3 protein: CASSLLPIGDAEAFF
J gene: TRBJ1-5; D gene: .; clone size: many; CDR3 length: 15; V gene: TRBV18; CDR3 DNA: TGTGCCAGCTCACCAGACAGTTATAGCAATCAGCCCCAGCATTTT; CDR3 protein: CASSPDSYSNQPQHF